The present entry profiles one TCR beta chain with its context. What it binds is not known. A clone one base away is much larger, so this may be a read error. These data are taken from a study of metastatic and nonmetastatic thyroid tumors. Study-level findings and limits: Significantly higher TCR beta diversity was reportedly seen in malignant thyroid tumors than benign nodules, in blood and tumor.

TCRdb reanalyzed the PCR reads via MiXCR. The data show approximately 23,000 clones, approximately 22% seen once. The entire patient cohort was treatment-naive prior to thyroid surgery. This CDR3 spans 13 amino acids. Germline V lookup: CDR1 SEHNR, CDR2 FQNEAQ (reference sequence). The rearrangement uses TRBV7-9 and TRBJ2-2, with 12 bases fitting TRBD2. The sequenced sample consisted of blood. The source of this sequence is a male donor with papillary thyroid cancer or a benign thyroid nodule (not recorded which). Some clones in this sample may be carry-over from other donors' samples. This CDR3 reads CASSRLAGDLLSF. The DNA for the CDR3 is TGTGCCAGCAGTCGACTAGCGGGAGACTTGCTGTCTTTT.